A single T cell receptor beta chain is shown here with its context. The data are from a study of blood T cell repertoires in COVID-19. Study background: Both acute and convalescent COVID-19 samples were obtained from the United States, Italy and Spain. Sample material is recorded as cDNA or gDNA derived from T cells, B-cell-depleted T cells, or PBMCs.

As processed by the authors: It was from reference gene primer amplification that nucleated cell counts were estimated. Profiling relied on immunoSEQ multiplex PCR, and the TCRdb table lists in-frame clones only, not all of them. V, J and clone size are taken as reported in that table, and D and trimming were inferred from the DNA itself. The sample contains about 89,000 clones, 75% to 90% of which appear only once. CDR3 size: 14 residues. CDR1 is SGHTA, CDR2 FQGNSA, per germline. The V gene lost 5 bases and the J gene lost 2 bases, with 9 bases spanning the gap. The chain joins TRBV7-2 to TRBJ1-4; no firm D call. The source of this sequence is a woman older than 75 with acute or convalescent COVID-19. The sequencing sample was made of peripheral blood. This chain's CDR3 is CASSQSRTNEKLFF. The CDR3 coding sequence is TGTGCCAGCAGCCAAAGTCGGACTAATGAAAAACTGTTTTTT. The whole variable domain, remainder taken from reference TRBV7-2 and TRBJ1-4, is GAGVSQSPSNKVTEKGKDVELRCDPISGHTALYWYRQSLGQGLEFLIYFQGNSAPDKSGLPSDRFSAERTGGSVSTLTIQRTQQEDSAVYLCASSQSRTNEKLFFGSGTQLSVL.